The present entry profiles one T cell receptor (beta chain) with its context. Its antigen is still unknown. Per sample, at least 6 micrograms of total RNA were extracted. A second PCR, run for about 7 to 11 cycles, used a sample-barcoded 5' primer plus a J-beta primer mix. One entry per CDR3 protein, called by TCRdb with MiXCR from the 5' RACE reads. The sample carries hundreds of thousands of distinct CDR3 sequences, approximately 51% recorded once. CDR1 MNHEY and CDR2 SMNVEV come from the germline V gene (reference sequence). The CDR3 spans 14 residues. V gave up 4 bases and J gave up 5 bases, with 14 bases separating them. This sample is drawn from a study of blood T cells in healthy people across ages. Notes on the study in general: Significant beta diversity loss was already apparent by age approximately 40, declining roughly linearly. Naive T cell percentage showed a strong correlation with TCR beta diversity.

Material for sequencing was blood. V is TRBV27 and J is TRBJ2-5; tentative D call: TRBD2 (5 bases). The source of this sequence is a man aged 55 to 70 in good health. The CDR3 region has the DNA TGTGCCAGCAGTTCAGCGGAGGTCTGGGAGACCCAGTACTTC. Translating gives CASSSAEVWETQYF.